These T cell receptor beta chains were read from a single sample in a study of a mutant IDH1 vaccine in newly diagnosed glioma. Some clones are missing from TCRdb's copy, which holds only in-frame ones; the method was immunoSEQ multiplex PCR. The table lists about 88,000 clones, approximately 80% of them singletons. The source was PBMCs, collected from a glioma patient treated with radiotherapy, temozolomide or both. The receptors here all came from a man in his forties with glioma. Some clones in this sample may be carry-over from other donors' samples. Both conserved end residues are part of each CDR3. The D gene is left open where the match is weak. Clone size, where shown, is once, few, many, or a class for clones that have expanded.

j_call clone_size cdr3_length d_call v_call cdr3_nt cdr3_aa
TRBJ1-1 NA 12 NA TRBV14 TGTGCCAGCAGTCCCCGGGGCCCTAGGGCTTTCTTT CASSPRGPRAFF
TRBJ1-5 NA 16 NA TRBV10-3 TGTGCCATCAGTGAGGGGGGGCGGAATAGCAATCAGCCCCAGCATTTT CAISEGGRNSNQPQHF
TRBJ2-1 NA 14 NA TRBV5-6 TGTGCCAGCAGCTGGGGAGGAGGAGGGAATGAGCAGTTCTTC CASSWGGGGNEQFF
TRBJ1-2 NA 14 NA TRBV5-5 TGTGCCAGCAGCTTGGTAGGGGAGCTCTATGGCTACACCTTC CASSLVGELYGYTF
TRBJ2-1 NA 15 NA TRBV7-2 TGTGCCAGCAGCTTGTTCGTGGGGGGGCAGTATGAGCAGTTCTTC CASSLFVGGQYEQFF
TRBJ1-6 NA 16 NA TRBV4-1 TGCGCCAGCAGCCAAGAACAGGGATTCGGGAATTCACCCCTCCACTTT CASSQEQGFGNSPLHF
TRBJ1-1 once 14 NA TRBV9 TGTGCCAGCAGCGCCCAAATCGGGAACACTGAAGCTTTCTTT CASSAQIGNTEAFF
TRBJ1-1 few 14 NA TRBV5-1 TGCGCCAGCAGCTTGGGCAGTGGGAACACTGAAGCTTTCTTT CASSLGSGNTEAFF
TRBJ2-5 NA 14 NA TRBV5-1 TGCGCCAGCAGCACGGGACAAGTCCAAGAGACCCAGTACTTC CASSTGQVQETQYF
TRBJ1-1 few 13 NA TRBV5-6 TGTGCCAGCAGCTTTCCGAACAGAGATGAAGCTTTCTTT CASSFPNRDEAFF
TRBJ1-1 once 15 TRBD1 TRBV19 TGTGCCAGTAGTGATCCGGGACAGTCGAACACTGAAGCTTTCTTT CASSDPGQSNTEAFF
TRBJ2-5 NA 15 NA TRBV7-2 TGTGCCAGCAGCTTAGGGGGTGCCCTGCAGGGGACGCAGTACTTC CASSLGGALQGTQYF
TRBJ2-5 NA 14 NA TRBV6-5 TGTGCCAGCAGTCGCAACCCAGGGAAAGAGACCCAGTACTTC CASSRNPGKETQYF
TRBJ2-7 NA 15 TRBD1 TRBV6-5 TGTGCCAGCACCTACGGAGGGACAGGCGGCTACGAGCAGTACTTC CASTYGGTGGYEQYF
TRBJ1-5 once 14 NA TRBV6-1 TGTGCCAGCAGTGAATTTAGAAACAATCAGCCCCAGCATTTT CASSEFRNNQPQHF
TRBJ1-5 NA 15 NA TRBV4-1 TGCGCCAGCAGCCGGGAGGACAGTAGCAATCAGCCCCAGCATTTT CASSREDSSNQPQHF
TRBJ2-7 NA 14 TRBD2 TRBV19 TGTGCCAGTAGTGCGAGACTAGCGTCACCCGAGCAGTACTTC CASSARLASPEQYF
TRBJ2-2 NA 11 NA TRBV29-1 TGCAGCGTCGCGGGATCCGGGGAGCTGTTTTTT CSVAGSGELFF
TRBJ2-7 many 13 NA TRBV5-4 TGTGCCAGCAGCTTGCCAGCATCCTACGAGCAGTACTTC CASSLPASYEQYF
TRBJ1-6 NA 16 TRBD1 TRBV5-1 TGCGCCAGCAGCTATAACCGGGACAGTAGAAATTCACCCCTCCACTTT CASSYNRDSRNSPLHF
TRBJ1-5 NA 14 NA TRBV29-1 TGCAGCGTTGTCCAGGGTGACTTAAATCAGCCCCAGCATTTT CSVVQGDLNQPQHF
TRBJ1-2 NA 17 NA TRBV5-1 TGCGCCAGCAGCTTGACGAGGCCGTACAGGGAAGTCTATGGCTACACCTTC CASSLTRPYREVYGYTF
TRBJ1-3 NA 13 NA TRBV6-5 TGTGCCAGCAGGAAGACAGGTGGTCACACCATATATTTT CASRKTGGHTIYF
TRBJ2-7 once 15 NA TRBV4-1 TGCGCCAGCAGCCAAGAAACGGAGAGCTCCTACGAGCAGTACTTC CASSQETESSYEQYF
TRBJ1-2 NA 13 NA TRBV19 TGTGCCAGTAGTGGTTGGGAGAACTATGGCTACACCTTC CASSGWENYGYTF
TRBJ2-6 NA 18 NA TRBV5-5 TGTGCCAGCAGCCTCATGACAGGTTCGACCTCTGGGGCCAACGTCCTGACTTTC CASSLMTGSTSGANVLTF
TRBJ2-2 NA 14 NA TRBV5-1 TGCGCCAGCAGTGGTAGGGCTAACACCGGGGAGCTGTTTTTT CASSGRANTGELFF
TRBJ2-7 NA 14 NA TRBV27 TGTGCCAGCAGCCCTGGAGCAGGGATCTACGAGCAGTACTTC CASSPGAGIYEQYF
TRBJ2-1 NA 16 TRBD1 TRBV4-2 TGTGCCAGCAGCGGACATCAGGGGGCGACGTACAATGAGCAGTTCTTC CASSGHQGATYNEQFF
TRBJ2-5 NA 14 NA TRBV2 TGTGCCAGCACCCGCAGGGGCGGCCAAGAGACCCAGTACTTC CASTRRGGQETQYF
TRBJ1-4 NA 14 NA TRBV19 TGTGCCAGTAGTAACAGACAGTCCCGGGAAAAACTGTTTTTT CASSNRQSREKLFF
TRBJ2-2 few 12 NA TRBV7-9 TGTGCCAGCAGCTTAACCACTGGGGAGCTGTTTTTT CASSLTTGELFF
TRBJ1-5 NA 14 TRBD1 TRBV27 TGTGCCAGCAGGCCGACAGGGATTAGTCAGCCCCAGCATTTT CASRPTGISQPQHF
TRBJ1-1 few 14 NA TRBV7-9 TGTGCCAGCAGTTTTCTGACTGGGGACACTGAAGCTTTCTTT CASSFLTGDTEAFF
TRBJ2-5 NA 15 NA TRBV9 TGTGCCAGCAGCGGATCCTCCTCGGGTGTGGGGACCCAGTACTTC CASSGSSSGVGTQYF
TRBJ2-7 NA 16 TRBD1 TRBV4-2 TGTGCCAGCAGCCAAGCCCCGGGACAGGGAACCTACGAGCAGTACTTC CASSQAPGQGTYEQYF
TRBJ1-1 NA 15 NA TRBV11-2 TGTGCCAGCAGCTTACTTGGGCTAGGGGGCACTGAAGCTTTCTTT CASSLLGLGGTEAFF
TRBJ1-1 NA 15 TRBD1 TRBV18 TGTGCCAGCTCACCAGAGACAGGGAGGTACACTGAAGCTTTCTTT CASSPETGRYTEAFF
TRBJ2-5 NA 16 NA TRBV9 TGTGCCAGCAGCGTAGGGGCGGGGAGAGGCCAAGAGACCCAGTACTTC CASSVGAGRGQETQYF
TRBJ1-4 NA 13 NA TRBV18 TGTGCCAGCTCACCGGGGGGAAATGAAAAACTGTTTTTT CASSPGGNEKLFF
TRBJ1-1 NA 13 NA TRBV6-1 TGTGCCAGCAGTGGGGCAGAGAACACTGAAGCTTTCTTT CASSGAENTEAFF
TRBJ2-2 NA 13 NA TRBV6-5 TGTGCCAGCAGTTACGGGGGCACCGGGGAGCTGTTTTTT CASSYGGTGELFF
TRBJ2-2 NA 13 NA TRBV6-5 TGTGCCAGCAGTCTCCGGCCCAGCGGGGAGCTGTTTTTT CASSLRPSGELFF
TRBJ2-7 NA 15 NA TRBV11-2 TGTGCCAGCAGCCCAAACAGGGGGGGGAACTACGAGCAGTACTTC CASSPNRGGNYEQYF
TRBJ1-2 NA 15 NA TRBV7-9 TGTGCCAGCACCCTAACGGGCCCTTCGGGCTATGGCTACACCTTC CASTLTGPSGYGYTF